The 17 T cell receptor beta chains in this list originate from one sample, sequenced in a study of blood T cell repertoires in COVID-19 (dated by TCRdb to 2018 to 2020). Library creation used the immunoSEQ multiplex PCR assay. TCRdb retrieved this table from immuneACCESS and kept in-frame rearrangements only. Not all clones are present; in checked studies, unresolved V genes account for under half, and no reason is known for the remainder. The sample table shows approximately 50,000 clones, and 80% to 90% are seen once. Around 3% of the sample rests with the top ten. The material sequenced was peripheral blood. These receptors all stem from an elderly woman with acute or convalescent COVID-19.

This clone appeared a single time. The chain links TRBV2 to TRBJ1-2; 7 bases are shared with TRBD1. Per the germline V gene, CDR1 is SNHLY and CDR2 is FYNNEI. The CDR3 is 13 amino acids. Germline trimming cut 6 bases from V and 6 bases from J; bases unmatched to any gene: 7. The CDR3 region has the DNA TGTGCCAGCAGACATCAGGGGGGAGATGGCTACACCTTC. It is translated as CASRHQGGDGYTF. Using reference TRBV2 and TRBJ1-2 for the parts outside the CDR3, the full variable domain is EPEVTQTPSHQVTQMGQEVILRCVPISNHLYFYWYRQILGQKVEFLVSFYNNEISEKSEIFDDQFSVERPDGSNFTLKIRSTKLEDSAMYFCASRHQGGDGYTFGSGTRLTVV.

V gene TRBV5-1 combines with J gene TRBJ2-3, with 12 bases fitting TRBD2. Germline CDR1 reads SGHRS; CDR2 reads YFSETQ. The trim removed 7 bases at V and 5 bases at J, leaving 5 bases unmatched. This CDR3 spans 14 amino acids. CDR3 bases: TGCGCCAGCTTTAGGGGACTAGCGGGAGATACGCAGTATTTT. Translating gives CASFRGLAGDTQYF.

This chain uses TRBV18 with TRBJ2-3, with 13 bases identical to TRBD2. J was trimmed by 2 bases and V by 3 bases; bases with no gene match: 5. Germline lookup yields CDR1 KGHSH and CDR2 LQKENI. This CDR3 spans 17 amino acids. As DNA, the CDR3 is TGTGCCAGCTCACCTCCGACTAGCGGGGGGTTCACAGATACGCAGTATTTT. Translating it yields CASSPPTSGGFTDTQYF.

This sequence joins TRBV7-2 and TRBJ1-2; a weak D match, TRBD1 (5 bases). CDR3 size: 13 residues. V lost 2 bases and J lost 7, with 11 bases in between. Germline CDR1 is SGHTA and CDR2 is FQGNSA. This chain's CDR3 is CASSLSQEVGYTF. CDR3 nucleotide sequence: TGTGCCAGCAGCTTATCACAGGAAGTTGGCTACACCTTC.

V usage is TRBV3-1 (or the pseudogene TRBV3-2) and J usage is TRBJ1-2; TRBD1 agrees at 9 bases. Losses at the gene ends were 1 base for V and 8 bases for J; bases not matched to a gene: 5. The germline V gene has CDR1 LGHDT and CDR2 YNNKEL (reference sequence). The CDR3 spans 14 residues. CDR3 coding DNA: TGTGCCAGCAGCCAAGGACAGGGGGAGGGAGGCTACACCTTC. Translating it yields CASSQGQGEGGYTF.

This sequence joins TRBV7-2 and TRBJ2-2; TRBD1 aligns across 10 bases. Trimming removed 3 bases from V and 4 bases from J; junction bases left unmatched: 5. This CDR3 region has 16 residues. Germline V lookup: CDR1 SGHTA, CDR2 FQGNSA. The CDR3 nucleotides read TGTGCCAGCAGCTTGATGGGACAGGGGTCCACCGGGGAGCTGTTTTTT. The encoded protein is CASSLMGQGSTGELFF. Using reference TRBV7-2 and TRBJ2-2 for the parts outside the CDR3, the full variable domain is GAGVSQSPSNKVTEKGKDVELRCDPISGHTALYWYRQSLGQGLEFLIYFQGNSAPDKSGLPSDRFSAERTGGSVSTLTIQRTQQEDSAVYLCASSLMGQGSTGELFFGEGSRLTVL.

Concerning this clone itself: The junction does not match germline at one end; this may be a read error. The chain couples TRBV6-1 to TRBJ2-7, with D maybe TRBD2 (6 bases). Germline V gene data show CDR1 as MNHNS and CDR2 as SASEGT. The CDR3 length is 14 residues. CDR3 in DNA: TGTGCCAGCAGCGAAGCGGGCAGGACCTACGAGCAGTACTTC. This encodes CASSEAGRTYEQYF.

This clone was recorded a few times. The CDR3 bases are TGTGCCAGCAGCTGGCGGGGGACAGATACGCAGTATTTT. Translation: CASSWRGTDTQYF. The chain couples TRBV7-2 to TRBJ2-3; 7 bases line up with TRBD2. Unmatched junction bases numbered 1, after V lost 4 bases and J lost 3 bases. The CDR3 spans 13 residues. Germline CDR1 and CDR2: SGHTA and FQGNSA.

In DNA form, the CDR3 reads TGTGCCAGTAGTATCGCAGGGCCCTACACTGAAGCTTTCTTT. It specifies CASSIAGPYTEAFF. The chain employs TRBV19 and TRBJ1-1; a possible D gene is TRBD1 (5 bases). With 3 bases removed from V and 3 bases from J, the gap between germline ends came to 11 bases. The CDR3 covers 14 residues. Germline-derived CDR1 and CDR2 are LNHDA and SQIVND (reference sequence).

The chain uses TRBV19 and TRBJ1-2, with 9 bases aligning to TRBD1. After removal of 9 bases from V and 2 bases from J, the junction contained 4 bases not matched to a gene. CDR1 and CDR2 from the germline V gene are LNHDA and SQIVND (reference sequence). CDR3 length equals 13 residues. In nucleotides, the CDR3 is TGTGCCAGCGGGGGACAGGGAAACTATGGCTACACCTTC. Amino acids: CASGGQGNYGYTF. The full variable domain, completed using reference TRBV19 and TRBJ1-2, is DGGITQSPKYLFRKEGQNVTLSCEQNLNHDAMYWYRQDPGQGLRLIYYSQIVNDFQKGDIAEGYSVSREKKESFPLTVTSAQKNPTAFYLCASGGQGNYGYTFGSGTRLTVV.

The chain joins TRBV4-1 to TRBJ1-3; D might be TRBD1 (5 bases). The CDR3 is made up of 15 amino acids. V was pared by 1 base and J by 4 bases, with 11 bases between. Germline assignment: CDR1 MGHRA and CDR2 YSYEKL. The CDR3 spells CASSQGGVWGNTIYF. The CDR3 region has the DNA TGCGCCAGCAGCCAAGGGGGGGTCTGGGGAAACACCATATATTTT.

The chain carries TRBV7-9 and TRBJ2-7, with 7 bases identical to TRBD1. Looked up from germline, CDR1 is SEHNR and CDR2 is FQNEAQ (reference sequence). Trimming removed 5 bases from V and 0 bases from J; junction bases left unmatched: 4. The CDR3 sequence is 14 residues long. CDR3 sequence reads: CASSPTGDSYEQYF. The CDR3 nucleotides are TGTGCCAGCAGCCCCACAGGGGACTCCTACGAGCAGTACTTC.

The chain combines TRBV10-3 with TRBJ1-2; 7 bases align to TRBD1. The germline gives CDR1 ENHRY, CDR2 SYGVKD. Trimming cost V 3 bases and J 8 bases; bases outside gene matches: 9. The CDR3 has 14 residues. CDR3 residues: CAISDPTGTGGYTF. The CDR3 region has the DNA TGTGCCATCAGTGACCCGACAGGGACGGGCGGCTACACCTTC.

The chain combines TRBV7-2 with TRBJ1-1, with a tentative D call TRBD1 (5 bases). Trimming removed 6 bases from V and 5 bases from J, with 13 bases in between. CDR3 length: 13 amino acids. In germline, CDR1 is SGHTA, CDR2 FQGNSA. CDR3 sequence reads: CASSFRTTTEAFF. The CDR3 nucleotides are TGTGCCAGCAGTTTTCGGACAACAACTGAAGCTTTCTTT.

The gene calls are TRBV12-3 or TRBV12-4 and TRBJ2-5, with no clear D. The CDR3 is 12 residues long. V was shortened by 5 bases and J by 5 bases, with 9 bases between the two germline ends. CDR3 protein: CASSKSRETQYF. Written as DNA, the CDR3 is TGTGCCAGCAGTAAAAGCAGGGAGACCCAGTACTTC.

The V and J genes are TRBV5-1 and TRBJ2-2; D is perhaps TRBD1 (5 bases). Trimming took 2 bases from V and 5 from J, leaving 16 bases between them. The V gene's germline CDR1 is SGHRS and CDR2 YFSETQ. This CDR3 contains 16 residues. For the CDR3, the DNA is TGCGCCAGCAGCTTTGAGTCTCAGGGTTCAACCGGGGAGCTGTTTTTT. It is translated as CASSFESQGSTGELFF.

V usage is TRBV12-5 and J usage is TRBJ1-2; TRBD1 agrees at 8 bases. The CDR3 is 14 amino acids. CDR1 LGHNT and CDR2 FRNRAP come from the germline V gene. With V trimmed by 3 bases and J by 8 bases, 8 bases remained unmatched. CDR3 nucleotides: TGTGCTAGTGGTTTTAAGACAGGGGTCTACGGCTACACCTTC. Translated: CASGFKTGVYGYTF.